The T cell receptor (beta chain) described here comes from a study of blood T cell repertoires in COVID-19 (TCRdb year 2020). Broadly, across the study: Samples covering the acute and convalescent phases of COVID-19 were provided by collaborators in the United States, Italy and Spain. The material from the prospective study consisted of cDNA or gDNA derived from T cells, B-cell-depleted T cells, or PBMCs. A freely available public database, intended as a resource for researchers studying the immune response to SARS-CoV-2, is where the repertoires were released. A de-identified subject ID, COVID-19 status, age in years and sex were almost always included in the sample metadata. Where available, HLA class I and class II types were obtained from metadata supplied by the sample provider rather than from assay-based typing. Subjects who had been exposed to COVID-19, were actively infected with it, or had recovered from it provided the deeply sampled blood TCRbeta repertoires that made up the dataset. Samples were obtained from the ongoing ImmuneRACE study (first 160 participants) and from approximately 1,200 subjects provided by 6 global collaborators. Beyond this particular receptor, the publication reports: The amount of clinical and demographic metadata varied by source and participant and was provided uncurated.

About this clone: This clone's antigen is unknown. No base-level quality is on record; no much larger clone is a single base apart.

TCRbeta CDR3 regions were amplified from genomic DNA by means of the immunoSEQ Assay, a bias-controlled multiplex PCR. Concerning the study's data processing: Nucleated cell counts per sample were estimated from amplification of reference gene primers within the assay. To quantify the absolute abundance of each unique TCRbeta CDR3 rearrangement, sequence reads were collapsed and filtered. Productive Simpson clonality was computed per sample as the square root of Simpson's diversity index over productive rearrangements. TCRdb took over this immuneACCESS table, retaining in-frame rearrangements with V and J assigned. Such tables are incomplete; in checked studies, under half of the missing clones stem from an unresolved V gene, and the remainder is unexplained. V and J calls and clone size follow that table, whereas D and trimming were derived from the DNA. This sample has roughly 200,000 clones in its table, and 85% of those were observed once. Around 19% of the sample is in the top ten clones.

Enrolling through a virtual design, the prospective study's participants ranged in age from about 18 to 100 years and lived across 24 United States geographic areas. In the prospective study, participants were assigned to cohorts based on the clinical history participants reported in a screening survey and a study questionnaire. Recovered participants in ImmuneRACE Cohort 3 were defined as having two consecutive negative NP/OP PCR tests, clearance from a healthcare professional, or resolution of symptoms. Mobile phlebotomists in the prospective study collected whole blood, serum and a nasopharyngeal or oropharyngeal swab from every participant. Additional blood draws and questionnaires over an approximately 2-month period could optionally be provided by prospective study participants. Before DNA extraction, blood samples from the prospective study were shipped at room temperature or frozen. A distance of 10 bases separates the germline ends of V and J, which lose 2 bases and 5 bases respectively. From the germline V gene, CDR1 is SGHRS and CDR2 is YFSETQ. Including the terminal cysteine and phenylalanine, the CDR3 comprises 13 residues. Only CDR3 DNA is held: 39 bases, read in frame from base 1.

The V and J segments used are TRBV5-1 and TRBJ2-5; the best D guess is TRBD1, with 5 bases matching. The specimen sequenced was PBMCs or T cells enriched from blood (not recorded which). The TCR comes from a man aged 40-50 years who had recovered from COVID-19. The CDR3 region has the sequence CASSFNSGETQYF. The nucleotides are TGCGCCAGCAGCTTTAATTCAGGGGAGACCCAGTACTTC.